Listed below are T cell receptor beta chains from one sample, sequenced in a study of T cell responses to AZD1222 COVID-19 vaccine. Clones were read by immunoSEQ multiplex PCR, and TCRdb kept only the in-frame ones, dropping some. The sample holds around 130,000 clones, about 90% seen once. The sequenced sample was peripheral blood, obtained on day 0 of AZD1222 vaccination. Receptor source: an adult in good health. CDR3s include the opening cysteine and the closing phenylalanine or tryptophan. A D gene is named only where the DNA matches it firmly. Clone sizes are given selectively: once, few, many, or a class where the clone is expanded.

>15|TRBD2|TRBJ2-7|NA|TRBV5-1
TGCGCCAGCAGCTTGGTGGGAGGGGTTTCCTACGAGCAGTACTTC
CASSLVGGVSYEQYF
>16|NA|TRBJ1-2|NA|TRBV21-1
TGTGCCAGCAGCAACGGGAGGACGTGGAGTAACTATGGCTACACCTTC
CASSNGRTWSNYGYTF
>13|TRBD1|TRBJ1-2|once|TRBV6-5
TGTGCCAGCAGTCTTCGGGACAGGTCTGGCTACACCTTC
CASSLRDRSGYTF
>15|TRBD2|TRBJ2-1|NA|TRBV2
TGTGCCAGCACGCCAAACACTAGCGGGAGGCATGAGCAGTTCTTC
CASTPNTSGRHEQFF
>18|NA|TRBJ2-6|NA|TRBV14
TGTGCCAGCAGCCAAAGTCCCCCAGTATTCTCTGGGGCCAACGTCCTGACTTTC
CASSQSPPVFSGANVLTF
>15|NA|TRBJ2-6|once|TRBV10-3
TGTGCCATCAGTGAAGGTGGGATTGGGGCCAACGTCCTGACTTTC
CAISEGGIGANVLTF
>12|NA|TRBJ2-7|NA|TRBV11-2
TGTGCCAGCCGGGCACAGTCCTACGAGCAGTACTTC
CASRAQSYEQYF
>14|NA|TRBJ1-3|once|TRBV6-6
TGTGCCAGCACCCAACTGGGCTCTGGAAACACCATATATTTT
CASTQLGSGNTIYF
>15|TRBD1|TRBJ2-3|NA|TRBV28
TGTGCCAGCAGTACCCCGGGACAGACCACAGATACGCAGTATTTT
CASSTPGQTTDTQYF
>14|NA|TRBJ1-1|NA|TRBV23-1
TGCGCCAGCAGTCTCTTGGGTGGGAACACTGAAGCTTTCTTT
CASSLLGGNTEAFF
>16|NA|TRBJ2-5|once|TRBV9
TGTGCCAGCAGCGTACCCATACCAGGGAAGGGGGAGACCCAGTACTTC
CASSVPIPGKGETQYF
>9|NA|TRBJ1-2|NA|TRBV6-4
TGTGCCAGCCTTGAGGGCTACACCTTC
CASLEGYTF
>16|TRBD1|TRBJ1-5|NA|TRBV7-8
TGTGCCAGCAGCCTAGGGGGTAGGGGGCCCGGCCAGCCCCAGCATTTT
CASSLGGRGPGQPQHF
>17|NA|TRBJ1-3|NA|TRBV5-6
TGTGCCAGCAGCTCCCGTCGGGCACCAGGCTCTGGAAACACCATATATTTT
CASSSRRAPGSGNTIYF
>13|NA|TRBJ1-4|NA|TRBV30
TGTGGCGCCCAGGTGGAGGCGAATGAAAAACTGTTTTTT
CGAQVEANEKLFF
>13|NA|TRBJ2-7|NA|TRBV18
TGTGCCAGCTCACCCAGGGAGATCCACGAGCAGTACTTC
CASSPREIHEQYF
>13|NA|TRBJ1-4|NA|TRBV30
TGTGCCTGGAGTCGTCACGGCGCAATGGAACTGTTTTTT
CAWSRHGAMELFF
>16|TRBD1|TRBJ2-2|NA|TRBV7-9
TGTGCCAGCAGCACCCGACAGGGCCGTAACACCGGGGAGCTGTTTTTT
CASSTRQGRNTGELFF
>15|NA|TRBJ1-5|NA|TRBV3-1/TRBV3-2
TGTGCCAGCAGCCAGGCCCCGGTAAGCAGTCAGCCCCAGCATTTT
CASSQAPVSSQPQHF
>13|NA|TRBJ1-3|NA|TRBV30
TGTGCCTGGGCGGGGGGATCTGGAAACACCATATATTTT
CAWAGGSGNTIYF
>14|NA|TRBJ1-2|NA|TRBV24-1
TGTGCCACCAGTGACACCCACAGGGCCTATGGCTACACCTTC
CATSDTHRAYGYTF
>16|NA|TRBJ1-5|NA|TRBV18
TGTGCCAGCTCCCCTGGACAGCCGACTTCCAATCAGCCCCAGCATTTT
CASSPGQPTSNQPQHF
>12|NA|TRBJ1-4|NA|TRBV12-5
TGTGCTAGTGGTCCCCTGCGCGAAAAACTGTTTTTT
CASGPLREKLFF